The source of this T cell receptor beta chain is a study of blood T cell repertoires in COVID-19. Study details: The United States, Italy and Spain provided the acute and convalescent COVID-19 samples.

V lost 4 bases and J lost 2; bases outside the gene matches: 15. CDR3 length equals 18 residues. The germline V gene encodes CDR1 SGDLS and CDR2 YYNGEE. Assay used: immunoSEQ multiplex PCR; TCRdb lists only in-frame clones, some missing. The sample includes roughly 320,000 clones, around nine tenths of them seen just once. The chain is built from TRBV9 and TRBJ2-3, with 8 bases matching TRBD1. This TCR came from a man aged 65 to 79 with acute or convalescent COVID-19. Sequenced input: peripheral blood. As DNA, the CDR3 is TGTGCCAGCAGCCATCGGGCAGGGGGCGCCGGTAACACAGATACGCAGTATTTT. Amino acid sequence: CASSHRAGGAGNTDTQYF.